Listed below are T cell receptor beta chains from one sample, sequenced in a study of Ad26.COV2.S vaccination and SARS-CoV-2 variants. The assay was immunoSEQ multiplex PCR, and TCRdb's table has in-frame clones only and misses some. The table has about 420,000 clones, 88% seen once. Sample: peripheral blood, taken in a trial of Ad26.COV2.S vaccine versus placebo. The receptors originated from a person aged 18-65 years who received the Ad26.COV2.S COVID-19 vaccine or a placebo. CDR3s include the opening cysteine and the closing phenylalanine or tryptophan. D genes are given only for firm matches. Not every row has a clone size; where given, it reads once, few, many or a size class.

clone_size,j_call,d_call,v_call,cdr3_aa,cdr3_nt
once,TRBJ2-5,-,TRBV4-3,CASSQVLRETQYF,TGCGCCAGCAGCCAAGTACTGAGGGAGACCCAGTACTTC
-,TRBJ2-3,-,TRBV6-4,CASSNYESDTQYF,TGTGCCAGCAGCAACTACGAATCAGATACGCAGTATTTT
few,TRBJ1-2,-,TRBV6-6,CASSFGRSYTF,TGTGCCAGCAGTTTCGGACGGAGCTACACCTTC
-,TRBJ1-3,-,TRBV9,CASSDLSSGNTIYF,TGTGCCAGTTCTGACCTCTCCTCTGGAAACACCATATATTTT
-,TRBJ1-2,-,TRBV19,CASMDDRIYGYTF,TGTGCCAGTATGGATGACAGGATCTATGGCTACACCTTC
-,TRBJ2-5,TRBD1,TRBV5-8,CASSLVSLRDRMQTQYF,TGTGCCAGCAGCTTGGTGTCGTTGAGGGACAGGATGCAGACCCAGTACTTC
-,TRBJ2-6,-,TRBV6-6,CASRTPSSGANVLTF,TGTGCCAGCAGGACACCCAGCTCTGGGGCCAACGTCCTGACTTTC
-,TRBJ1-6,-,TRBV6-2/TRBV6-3,CASSYPTGDPIYNSPLHF,TGTGCCAGCAGTTACCCAACCGGGGATCCCATCTATAATTCACCCCTCCACTTT
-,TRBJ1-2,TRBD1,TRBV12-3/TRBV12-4,CASREGARGYTF,TGTGCCAGCAGAGAGGGGGCTAGGGGCTACACCTTC
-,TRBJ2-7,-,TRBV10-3,CAISGQDGTLTYEQYF,TGTGCCATCAGTGGACAGGATGGAACATTAACCTACGAGCAGTACTTC
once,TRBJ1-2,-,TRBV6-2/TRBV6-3,CASSYSPFEDGTF,TGTGCCAGCAGTTACTCCCCATTTGAGGACGGCACCTTC
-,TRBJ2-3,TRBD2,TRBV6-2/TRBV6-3,CASSYSYGGASTDTQYF,TGTGCCAGCAGTTACTCGTACGGGGGGGCATCCACAGATACGCAGTATTTT
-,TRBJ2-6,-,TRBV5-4,CASSFRGSGANVLTF,TGTGCCAGCAGCTTCCGTGGAAGTGGGGCCAACGTCCTGACTTTC
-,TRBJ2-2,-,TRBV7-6,CASSFDSAGELFF,TGTGCCAGCAGCTTTGATAGCGCCGGGGAGCTGTTTTTT
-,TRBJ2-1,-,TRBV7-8,CASSWSPNEQFF,TGTGCCAGCAGCTGGAGTCCTAATGAGCAGTTCTTC
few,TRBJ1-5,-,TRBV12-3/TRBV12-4,CASSPLSNQPQHF,TGTGCCAGCAGCCCGCTTAGCAATCAGCCCCAGCATTTT
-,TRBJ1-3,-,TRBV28,CASSRLPSGVSGNTIYF,TGTGCCAGCAGTCGACTTCCGTCAGGGGTGTCAGGAAACACCATATATTTT
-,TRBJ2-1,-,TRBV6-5,CASSYSGPNSYNEQFF,TGTGCCAGCAGTTACTCGGGGCCGAACTCCTACAATGAGCAGTTCTTC
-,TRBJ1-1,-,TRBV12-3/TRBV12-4,CASTLNLGREAFF,TGTGCCAGCACGCTTAACCTCGGACGTGAAGCTTTCTTT
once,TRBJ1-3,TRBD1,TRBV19,CASRGQSGNTIYF,TGTGCCAGTAGGGGACAGTCTGGAAACACCATATATTTT
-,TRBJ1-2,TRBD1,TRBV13,CASRRGGGGSNGYTF,TGTGCCAGCAGGAGAGGGGGCGGCGGAAGTAATGGCTACACCTTC
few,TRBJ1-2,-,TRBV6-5,CASRAGAANYGYTF,TGTGCCAGCCGAGCAGGGGCAGCTAACTATGGCTACACCTTC
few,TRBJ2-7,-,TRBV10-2,CASSGWAGLSHEQYF,TGCGCCAGCAGTGGCTGGGCAGGCCTCTCCCACGAGCAGTACTTC
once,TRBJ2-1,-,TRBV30,CAWSGDRYNEQFF,TGTGCCTGGAGCGGCGACAGATACAATGAGCAGTTCTTC
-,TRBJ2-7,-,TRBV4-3,CASSQDPGLYEQYF,TGCGCCAGCAGCCAAGACCCGGGTCTCTACGAGCAGTACTTC
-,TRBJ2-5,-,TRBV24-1,CATSESGTFQETQYF,TGTGCCACCAGTGAGTCCGGGACGTTCCAAGAGACCCAGTACTTC
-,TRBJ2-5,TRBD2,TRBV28,CASSSGPSGGAPETQYF,TGTGCCAGCAGTTCTGGGCCTAGCGGGGGGGCACCAGAGACCCAGTACTTC
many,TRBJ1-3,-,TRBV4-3,CASSHTYRSGNTIYF,TGCGCCAGCAGCCACACTTACAGGTCTGGAAACACCATATATTTT
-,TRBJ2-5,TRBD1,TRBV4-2,CASSLGTGTGQYQETQYF,TGTGCCAGCAGCTTAGGCACGGGGACAGGGCAGTACCAAGAGACCCAGTACTTC
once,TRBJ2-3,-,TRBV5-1,CASSSLGPATSTDTQYF,TGCGCCAGCAGCTCCCTGGGACCAGCGACTAGCACAGATACGCAGTATTTT
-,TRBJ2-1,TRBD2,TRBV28,CASSDQLAGGWNEQFF,TGTGCCAGCAGTGACCAGCTAGCGGGGGGTTGGAATGAGCAGTTCTTC
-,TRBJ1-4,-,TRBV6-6,CASNTGWGGEKLFF,TGTGCCAGCAATACAGGTTGGGGGGGTGAAAAACTGTTTTTT
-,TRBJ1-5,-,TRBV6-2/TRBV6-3,CASSRGGNQPQHF,TGTGCCAGCAGCAGAGGGGGCAATCAGCCCCAGCATTTT
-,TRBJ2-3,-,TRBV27,CASRDYITDTQYF,TGTGCCAGCAGGGACTACATCACAGATACGCAGTATTTT
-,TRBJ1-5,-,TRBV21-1,CASRPLEGLGGNQPQHF,TGTGCCAGCAGACCTTTAGAGGGATTGGGGGGCAATCAGCCCCAGCATTTT
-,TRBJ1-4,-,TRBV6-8,CASRMASRGNEKLFF,TGTGCCAGCAGGATGGCGTCCCGGGGGAATGAAAAACTGTTTTTT
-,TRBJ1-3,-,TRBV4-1,CASSQGAGAQTGNTIYF,TGCGCCAGCAGCCAAGGAGCCGGCGCTCAGACTGGAAACACCATATATTTT
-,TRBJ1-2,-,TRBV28,CASTPTPVARKTF,TGTGCCAGCACCCCTACCCCCGTGGCCCGAAAGACCTTC
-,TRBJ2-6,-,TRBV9,CASTTSGANVLTF,TGTGCCAGCACCACCTCTGGGGCCAACGTCCTGACTTTC
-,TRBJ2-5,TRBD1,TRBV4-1,CASSQPGQGNGKTQYF,TGCGCCAGCAGCCAACCGGGACAGGGGAACGGAAAGACCCAGTACTTC
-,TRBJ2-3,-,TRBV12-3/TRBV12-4,CASSRNTDTQYF,TGTGCCAGCAGCAGGAACACAGATACGCAGTATTTT
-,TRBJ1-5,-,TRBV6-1,CASSERWGSSNQPQHF,TGTGCCAGCAGTGAAAGGTGGGGATCGTCTAATCAGCCCCAGCATTTT
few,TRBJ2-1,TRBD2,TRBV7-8,CASSSQTSGAGGYNEQFF,TGTGCCAGCAGCTCCCAGACTAGCGGGGCGGGGGGATACAATGAGCAGTTCTTC
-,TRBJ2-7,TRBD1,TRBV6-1,CASSELDRGYEQYF,TGTGCCAGCAGTGAACTGGACAGGGGATACGAGCAGTACTTC
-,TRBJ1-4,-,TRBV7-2,CASSLDSGRFEKLFF,TGTGCCAGCAGCCTGGACAGTGGGCGGTTTGAAAAACTGTTTTTT
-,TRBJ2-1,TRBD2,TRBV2,CASSGSGTPSYNEQFF,TGTGCCAGCAGTGGCAGCGGGACTCCATCCTACAATGAGCAGTTCTTC
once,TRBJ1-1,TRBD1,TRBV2,CASRASTGGGTEAFF,TGTGCCAGCAGAGCTTCGACAGGGGGCGGCACTGAAGCTTTCTTT
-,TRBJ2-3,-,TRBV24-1,CATSDWQVSSTDTQYF,TGTGCCACCAGTGATTGGCAGGTTTCTAGCACAGATACGCAGTATTTT
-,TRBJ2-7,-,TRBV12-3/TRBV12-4,CASRSGIYEQYF,TGTGCCAGCAGATCAGGAATCTACGAGCAGTACTTC
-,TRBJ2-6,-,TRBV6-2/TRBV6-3,CASSYSWSASGANVLTF,TGTGCCAGCAGTTACTCGTGGTCAGCCTCTGGGGCCAACGTCCTGACTTTC
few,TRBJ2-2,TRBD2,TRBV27,CASSLERGGTGELFF,TGTGCCAGCAGTTTGGAACGGGGGGGCACCGGGGAGCTGTTTTTT
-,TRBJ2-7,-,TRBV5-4,CASRDASYEQYF,TGTGCCAGCAGAGACGCTTCTTACGAGCAGTACTTC
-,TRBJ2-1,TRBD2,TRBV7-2,CASSFGGGNEQFF,TGTGCCAGCAGCTTTGGCGGGGGCAATGAGCAGTTCTTC
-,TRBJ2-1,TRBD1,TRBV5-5,CASMGQSYNEQFF,TGTGCCAGCATGGGACAGAGCTACAATGAGCAGTTCTTC